These 10 T cell receptor beta chains share one sample of origin, sequenced in a study of blood T cell repertoires in COVID-19. Here immunoSEQ multiplex PCR was the method, and the copy in TCRdb shows in-frame clones only, minus some. The data contain some 130,000 clones, about nine tenths of them singletons. The sequencing input was peripheral blood. Receptors originate from a man between 45 and 60 years old with acute or convalescent COVID-19.

The genes are TRBV4-1 and TRBJ2-3; 10 positions match TRBD2. Germline V lookup: CDR1 MGHRA, CDR2 YSYEKL. The trim removed 0 bases at V and 5 bases at J, leaving 8 bases unmatched. The CDR3 has 17 residues. CDR3 bases: TGCGCCAGCAGCCAAGATACGAGCGGGGGGGCCGAAGATACGCAGTATTTT. Protein: CASSQDTSGGAEDTQYF.

The chain has TRBV15 and TRBJ2-1, with D perhaps matching TRBD2 (6 bases). V lost 1 base, J lost 0 bases, and 13 bases lay in between. CDR1 is LNHNV and CDR2 is YYDKDF in the germline V gene (reference sequence). The CDR3 sequence is 17 residues long. DNA of the CDR3: TGTGCCACCAGCAGAGCCCTAGCGCCAAGCTCCTACAATGAGCAGTTCTTC. Its translation: CATSRALAPSSYNEQFF. The full variable domain, completed using reference TRBV15 and TRBJ2-1, is DAMVIQNPRYQVTQFGKPVTLSCSQTLNHNVMYWYQQKSSQAPKLLFHYYDKDFNNEADTPDNFQSRRPNTSFCFLDIRSPGLGDTAMYLCATSRALAPSSYNEQFFGPGTRLTVL.

The rearrangement uses TRBV9 and TRBJ1-2; possible D gene TRBD1, 5 bases. V gave up 4 bases and J gave up 8 bases, with 21 bases separating them. Germline V lookup: CDR1 SGDLS, CDR2 YYNGEE. The CDR3 has 15 residues. The CDR3 loop reads CASSPSPTVYSGYTF. In nucleotides, the CDR3 is TGTGCCAGCAGCCCCTCACCGACAGTTTACAGCGGCTACACCTTC.

The gene calls are TRBV7-9 and TRBJ1-1; 12 bases are shared with TRBD1. CDR1 and CDR2 from the germline V gene are SEHNR and FQNEAQ (reference sequence). The CDR3 has 16 residues. The CDR3 nucleotides are TGTGCTACCATCCGGGGACAGGGGGCTTTGTACACTGAAGCTTTCTTT. Amino acid sequence: CATIRGQGALYTEAFF.

The J gene is TRBJ1-4, the V gene TRBV5-6; 7 nucleotides line up with TRBD1. This CDR3 comprises 15 residues. With 4 bases clipped from V and 5 bases from J, the junction kept 8 bases outside the gene matches. From germline, CDR1 is SGHDT and CDR2 YYEEEE. The CDR3 region is CASSPPGGSNEKLFF. The CDR3 DNA sequence: TGTGCCAGCAGCCCCCCAGGGGGATCCAATGAAAAACTGTTTTTT.

This rearrangement joins TRBV28 to TRBJ1-6, with D possibly TRBD1 on 6 matching bases. Trimming cost V 4 bases and J 3 bases, with 13 bases left between them. The CDR3 length is 16 residues. The V gene's germline CDR1 is MDHEN and CDR2 SYDVKM. The DNA of the CDR3 is TGTGCCAGCAGTTGGCGGAGACAGGTCTATAATTCACCCCTCCACTTT. Its protein product is CASSWRRQVYNSPLHF.

The chain combines TRBV19 with TRBJ1-4; 10 nucleotides line up with TRBD1. Germline loops: CDR1 LNHDA, CDR2 SQIVND (reference sequence). The V segment lost 3 bases and the J segment 7 bases; nucleotides outside the gene matches: 8. This CDR3 is 16 amino acids long. The CDR3 is CASSIGQGEISEKLFF. The CDR3 nucleotides read TGTGCCAGTAGTATCGGACAGGGGGAAATTTCTGAAAAACTGTTTTTT.

This chain links TRBV3-1 (or the pseudogene TRBV3-2) with TRBJ1-1; D is perhaps TRBD1 (6 bases). Trimming pared 4 bases from V and 7 bases from J, leaving 13 bases between. The CDR3 is 13 residues long. Per the germline V gene, CDR1 is LGHDT and CDR2 is YNNKEL (reference sequence). CDR3: CASSLDLDSEAFF. CDR3 sequence (DNA): TGTGCCAGCAGCCTCGACCTGGACAGTGAAGCTTTCTTT.

The rearrangement uses TRBV6-4 and TRBJ1-6; a possible D gene is TRBD1 (5 bases). This CDR3 contains 13 residues. Trimming removed 5 bases at V and 6 bases at J, with 8 bases between. Germline CDR1 MRHNA, CDR2 SNTAGT. CDR3 sequence reads: CASSIQVNSPLHF. The CDR3 nucleotides read TGTGCCAGCAGTATACAGGTTAATTCACCCCTCCACTTT.

This chain connects TRBV6-5 to TRBJ1-1; D remains ambiguous. Germline V gene data show CDR1 as MNHEY and CDR2 as SVGAGI. Trimming removed 6 bases at V and 8 bases at J, with 16 bases between. CDR3 length: 13 residues. The CDR3, as DNA: TGTGCCAGCAGCCAACTGACACCTCCAGAAGCTTTCTTT. This codes for CASSQLTPPEAFF.